This TCR beta chain was profiled in a study of radiotherapy plus CTLA-4 blockade in lung cancer. This clone occurred a few times. Its antigen is undetermined. Notes on the study in general: With interferon-beta, early dynamics of blood T cell clones were reported to best predict response. In blood, tumor-derived TCR clones expanded after radiotherapy plus ipilimumab.

Sequencing used immunoSEQ multiplex PCR; TCRdb keeps in-frame clones, though not all of them. The repertoire holds 70,000 to 90,000 clones, 70% to 85% seen once, with 0.65% to 0.85% in the top ten. Patients in the study, people with chemo-refractory metastatic non-small-cell lung cancer, received focal radiation plus ipilimumab CTLA-4 blockade. Germline CDR1 SNHLY, CDR2 FYNNEI. The CDR3 is made up of 15 amino acids. V shed 4 bases, J shed 6 bases, and the junction held 6 bases outside the gene matches. This receptor was taken from a human donor with non-small cell lung cancer who had stable disease on radiotherapy plus ipilimumab. Source: peripheral blood, taken from a patient treated with radiotherapy plus ipilimumab. The V and J genes are TRBV2 and TRBJ1-5; 10 bases agree with TRBD1. The CDR3 DNA is TGTGCCAGCAGTGGGGACAGGGGTTTAGTTCAGCCCCAGCATTTT. The encoded protein is CASSGDRGLVQPQHF.